The 10 T cell receptor beta chains below come from one sample, sequenced in a study of response to subunit inactivated influenza vaccine. TCRdb processed the RT-PCR reads anew with MiXCR; each CDR3 protein has one entry. The table shows 650,000 to 800,000 distinct CDR3 sequences, with 14% occurring only once. Sequenced material: PBMCs from blood, taken approximately 15 days before vaccination. These receptors originate from a man between 45 and 60 years old who received an inactivated influenza vaccine.

Concerning this clonotype: Compared with germline, one end of the junction differs, possibly owing to a read error. The gene calls are TRBV29-1 and TRBJ2-7; the match to TRBD1 covers 7 bases. CDR1 SQVTM and CDR2 ANQGSEA come from the germline V gene. This CDR3 comprises 14 residues. The CDR3 DNA follows: TGCAGCGTTGTTGAGACAGGGAGCTCCTACGAGCAGCACTTC. Protein sequence: CSVVETGSSYEQHF.

This clonotype has only a few counts. The V and J genes are TRBV10-3 and TRBJ2-7; D not certain. The CDR3 spans 15 residues. Germline loops: CDR1 ENHRY, CDR2 SYGVKD. Trimming pared 4 bases from V and 3 bases from J, leaving 16 bases between. This CDR3 reads CAISADVGASYEQYF. CDR3 coding DNA: TGTGCCATCAGTGCCGACGTTGGTGCAAGCTACGAGCAGTACTTC.

This chain uses TRBV6-2 or TRBV6-3 with TRBJ2-1; D tentatively reads TRBD1 or TRBD2 (5 bases each). The CDR3 extends over 13 amino acids. Germline CDR1 is MNHEY and CDR2 is SVGEGT. The V end lost 6 bases, the J end lost 8 bases, and 14 bases lay between the germline ends. The chain's CDR3 is CASRTGRSDEQFF. The CDR3 DNA reads as TGTGCCAGCAGGACGGGACGGTCCGATGAGCAGTTCTTC.

The V gene is TRBV5-1, the J gene TRBJ1-6; 8 bases fit TRBD1. Germline CDR1 and CDR2: SGHRS and YFSETQ. The CDR3 sequence is 16 residues long. The trim removed 4 bases at V and 9 bases at J, leaving 12 bases unmatched. The CDR3 region is CASSTGQGLLGSPLHF. The CDR3 DNA reads TGCGCCAGCAGCACTGGACAGGGACTGCTGGGTTCACCCCTCCACTTT.

This clonotype was counted a few times. The V and J genes are TRBV7-8 and TRBJ2-7; D not resolved. Germline V CDR1 and CDR2: SGHVS, FQNEAQ. CDR3 length: 15 residues. Trimming shortened V by 6 bases and J by 2 bases, and 17 bases separated the two germline ends. The chain's CDR3 is CASSLVADGAYEQYF. The CDR3 DNA reads as TGTGCCAGCAGTCTCGTGGCGGACGGAGCCTACGAGCAGTACTTC.

The chain employs TRBV5-1 and TRBJ2-7; 9 bases match TRBD2. Germline V CDR1 and CDR2: SGHRS, YFSETQ. J lost 3 bases, V lost 0 bases, and 7 bases had no gene match. The CDR3 totals 16 residues. CDR3 coding DNA: TGCGCCAGCAGCTTGGGTCTAGCGGGAACAATCTACGAGCAGTACTTC. Translation gives CASSLGLAGTIYEQYF.

The chain couples TRBV12-3 or TRBV12-4 to TRBJ2-5; D unclear. V lost 10 bases to trimming and J lost 2 bases, with 14 bases between them. The CDR3 consists of 13 residues. DNA for the CDR3: TGTGCCACCATGGTCCTCCCGCAAGAGACCCAGTACTTC. Protein sequence: CATMVLPQETQYF.

In this sample, this clonotype turned up a few times. The chain couples TRBV4-3 to TRBJ2-3; a weak D match, TRBD2 (5 bases). Germline lookup yields CDR1 LGHNA and CDR2 YSLEER. This CDR3 region has 13 residues. The V gene lost 1 base and the J gene lost 6 bases, with 8 bases spanning the gap. CDR3 protein: CASSQVGLDTQYF. The CDR3 DNA follows: TGCGCCAGCAGCCAAGTAGGACTGGATACGCAGTATTTT.

The CDR3 spells CASSPAPFPYSDPQETQYF. The DNA of the CDR3 is TGTGCCAGCAGCCCAGCTCCCTTCCCGTACTCCGACCCCCAAGAGACCCAGTACTTC. The chain joins TRBV11-1 to TRBJ2-5, with D uncertain. Trimming took off 5 bases at V and 1 base at J, with 26 bases between the two ends. The CDR3 totals 19 residues. Germline V CDR1 and CDR2: SGHAT, FQDESV (reference sequence).

The sample holds a few counts of this clonotype. The chain joins TRBV6-1 to TRBJ2-3; TRBD1 aligns across 8 bases. V dropped 8 bases and J dropped 2; count of bases not matched to a gene: 9. The CDR3 length is 15 residues. Germline V gene lookup returns CDR1 MNHNS and CDR2 SASEGT. DNA for the CDR3: TGTGCCAGCGGGCGGACAGGGTCCCACACAGATACGCAGTATTTT. This sequence encodes CASGRTGSHTDTQYF.